The rows below give T cell receptor beta chains drawn from one sample of a study of T-cell reconstitution after alpha-beta-depleted transplantation in children. Each CDR3 protein gets one entry after TCRdb re-called the PCR reads with MiXCR. The data contain approximately 980,000 distinct CDR3 sequences, around 30% of them singletons. Sample: PBMCs, mostly from graft donor cells, taken 360 days after TCRalphabeta/CD19-depleted stem cell transplant. The receptor set was obtained from a boy under two years old who had a stem cell transplant for SCID, so the T cells may come from the graft donor. The CDR3 runs from the conserved cysteine through the conserved F or W. D genes are given only for firm matches. Clone size is given for some rows only: seen once, a few or many times, or a class if the clone is expanded.

clone_size: .; d_call: TRBD2; v_call: TRBV15; j_call: TRBJ2-1; cdr3_length: 20; cdr3_nt: TGTGCCACCAGCAGAGATCCGCTAGCGGGGGTTATTAGCTCCTACAATGAGCAGTTCTTC; cdr3_aa: CATSRDPLAGVISSYNEQFF
clone_size: .; d_call: TRBD1; v_call: TRBV28; j_call: TRBJ1-1; cdr3_length: 13; cdr3_nt: TGTGCCAGCAGCCCAGGGACAGTCTGTTGTGCTTTCTTT; cdr3_aa: CASSPGTVCCAFF
clone_size: .; d_call: .; v_call: TRBV28; j_call: TRBJ1-6; cdr3_length: 12; cdr3_nt: TGTGCCAGCACCTGGGGCAACTCACCCCTCCACTTT; cdr3_aa: CASTWGNSPLHF
clone_size: .; d_call: TRBD2; v_call: TRBV19; j_call: TRBJ2-1; cdr3_length: 18; cdr3_nt: TGTGCCAGTAGTGGAAGGGTGATAGCGGGGGGCCCCTACAATGAGCAGTTCTTC; cdr3_aa: CASSGRVIAGGPYNEQFF
clone_size: few; d_call: TRBD2; v_call: TRBV18; j_call: TRBJ2-1; cdr3_length: 16; cdr3_nt: TGTGCCAGCTCACCACCCCAGCGGGGGGCCTACAATGAGCAGTTCTTC; cdr3_aa: CASSPPQRGAYNEQFF
clone_size: .; d_call: TRBD2; v_call: TRBV28; j_call: TRBJ2-3; cdr3_length: 16; cdr3_nt: TGTGCCAGCAGTTTAGAGCGGGGGGCTCGCACAGATACGCAGTATTTT; cdr3_aa: CASSLERGARTDTQYF
clone_size: .; d_call: .; v_call: TRBV7-2; j_call: TRBJ2-6; cdr3_length: 15; cdr3_nt: TGTGCCAGCAGCTTAGAGGCAGCTGGGGCCAACGTCCTGACTTTC; cdr3_aa: CASSLEAAGANVLTF
clone_size: .; d_call: .; v_call: TRBV10-3; j_call: TRBJ1-1; cdr3_length: 15; cdr3_nt: TGTGCCATCAGTGACCCCCGCAGATCGGACACTGAAGCTTTCTTT; cdr3_aa: CAISDPRRSDTEAFF
clone_size: once; d_call: TRBD1; v_call: TRBV5-1; j_call: TRBJ2-7; cdr3_length: 13; cdr3_nt: TGCGCCAGCAGAGGGGGCGATTCCTACGAGCAGTACTTC; cdr3_aa: CASRGGDSYEQYF
clone_size: few; d_call: TRBD1; v_call: TRBV7-9; j_call: TRBJ2-7; cdr3_length: 16; cdr3_nt: TGTGCCAGCAGCTTCTTCAGGGGGCCCCTACCCTACGAGCAGTACTTC; cdr3_aa: CASSFFRGPLPYEQYF
clone_size: few; d_call: .; v_call: TRBV5-1; j_call: TRBJ1-5; cdr3_length: 16; cdr3_nt: TGCGCCAGCAGCTTAGATGGGACATCGAACAATCAGCCCCAGCATTTT; cdr3_aa: CASSLDGTSNNQPQHF
clone_size: .; d_call: TRBD2; v_call: TRBV6-1; j_call: TRBJ2-3; cdr3_length: 17; cdr3_nt: TGTGCCAGCAGGCCACCTCCGAGGCGGGGGGGCCCAGATACGCAGTATTTT; cdr3_aa: CASRPPPRRGGPDTQYF
clone_size: .; d_call: .; v_call: TRBV20-1; j_call: TRBJ2-7; cdr3_length: 16; cdr3_nt: TGCAGTGCTAGTGGAAGGGGAACAGAGAATTCCTACGAGCAGTACTTC; cdr3_aa: CSASGRGTENSYEQYF
clone_size: few; d_call: TRBD1; v_call: TRBV12-3/TRBV12-4; j_call: TRBJ1-1; cdr3_length: 15; cdr3_nt: TGTGCCAGCAGTTCATGGACAGGGCTACCCCCTGAAGCTTTCTTT; cdr3_aa: CASSSWTGLPPEAFF
clone_size: few; d_call: .; v_call: TRBV28; j_call: TRBJ2-5; cdr3_length: 10; cdr3_nt: TGTGCCAGCAGGAAAGAGACCCAGTACTTC; cdr3_aa: CASRKETQYF